This TCR beta chain stems from a study of blood T cell repertoires in COVID-19. As for the study in general: From the United States, Italy and Spain came samples of acute and convalescent COVID-19. PBMCs, B-cell-depleted T cells, or T cells were the source of the cDNA or gDNA that made up the material.

V lost 3 bases to trimming and J lost 5 bases; unmatched junction nucleotides: 10. This CDR3 has 16 residues. Germline CDR1 reads KGHSH; CDR2 reads LQKENI. This clone was detected once. Study processing details: Nucleated cell counts were estimated from reference gene primer amplification. Some clones are missing from TCRdb's copy, which holds only in-frame ones; the method was immunoSEQ multiplex PCR. Clone size and the V and J calls come from that table; the DNA yielded D and trimming. The sample has tens of thousands of clones; roughly 82% are singletons. Sample: peripheral blood. The TCR was taken from a man of 80 years or more with acute or convalescent COVID-19. The rearrangement uses TRBV18 and TRBJ2-5, with TRBD2 matching over 9 bases. The CDR3 DNA reads as TGTGCCAGCTCACCCGGGACTAGCCAATCTCCGGAGACCCAGTACTTC. Translated, it gives CASSPGTSQSPETQYF.